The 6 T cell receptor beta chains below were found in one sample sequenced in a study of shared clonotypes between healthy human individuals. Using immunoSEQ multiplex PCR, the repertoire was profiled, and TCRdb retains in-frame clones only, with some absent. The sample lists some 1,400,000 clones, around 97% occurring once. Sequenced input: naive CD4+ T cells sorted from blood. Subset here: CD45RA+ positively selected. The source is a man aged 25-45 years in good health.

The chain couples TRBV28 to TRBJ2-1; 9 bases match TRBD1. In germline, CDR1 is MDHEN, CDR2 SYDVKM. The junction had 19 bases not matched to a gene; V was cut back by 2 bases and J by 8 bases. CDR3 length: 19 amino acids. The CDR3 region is CASSLGVWQGQGYRDEQFF. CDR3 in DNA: TGTGCCAGCAGTTTAGGTGTCTGGCAGGGACAGGGATATCGGGATGAGCAGTTCTTC.

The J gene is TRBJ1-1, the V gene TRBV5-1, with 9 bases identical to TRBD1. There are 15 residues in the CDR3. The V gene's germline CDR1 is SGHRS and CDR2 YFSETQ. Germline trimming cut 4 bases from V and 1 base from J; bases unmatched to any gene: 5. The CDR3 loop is CASSAQGAGNTEAFF. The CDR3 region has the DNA TGCGCCAGCAGCGCACAGGGGGCTGGGAACACTGAAGCTTTCTTT.

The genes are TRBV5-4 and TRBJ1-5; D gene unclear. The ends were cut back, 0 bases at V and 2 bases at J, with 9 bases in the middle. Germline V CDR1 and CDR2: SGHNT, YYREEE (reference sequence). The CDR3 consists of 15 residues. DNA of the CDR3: TGTGCCAGCAGCTTGGGGGCGAGGGGCAATCAGCCCCAGCATTTT. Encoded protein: CASSLGARGNQPQHF.

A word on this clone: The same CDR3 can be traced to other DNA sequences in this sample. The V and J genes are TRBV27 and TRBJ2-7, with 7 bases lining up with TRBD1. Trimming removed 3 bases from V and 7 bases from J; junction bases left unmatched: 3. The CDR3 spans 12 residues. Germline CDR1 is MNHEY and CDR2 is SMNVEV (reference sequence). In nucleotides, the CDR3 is TGTGCCAGCAGTTTCCACAGGGGAGAGCAGTACTTC. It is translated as CASSFHRGEQYF.

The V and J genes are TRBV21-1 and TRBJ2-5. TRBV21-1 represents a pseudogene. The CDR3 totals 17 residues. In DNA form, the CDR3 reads TGTGCCAGCGCGCACTCCCACAGCTCAGCGATCCAAGAGACCCAGTACTTC. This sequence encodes CASAHSHSSAIQETQYF.

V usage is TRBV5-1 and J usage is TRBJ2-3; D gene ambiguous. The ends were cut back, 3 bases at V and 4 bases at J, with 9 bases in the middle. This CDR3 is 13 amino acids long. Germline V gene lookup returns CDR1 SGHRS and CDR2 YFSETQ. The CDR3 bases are TGCGCCAGCAGCTACTCGGGCGCAGATACGCAGTATTTT. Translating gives CASSYSGADTQYF.